One sample yielded the 32 T cell receptor beta chains listed below, sequenced in a study of radiotherapy plus CTLA-4 blockade in lung cancer. Profiled with immunoSEQ multiplex PCR; TCRdb holds only in-frame clones, not every one. Of about 32,000 clones listed, 75% to 90% are singletons. The source was peripheral blood, collected from a patient treated with radiotherapy plus ipilimumab. The receptors shown here come from a human donor with non-small cell lung cancer who had stable disease on radiotherapy plus ipilimumab.

This rearrangement joins TRBV19 to TRBJ2-7; the match to TRBD2 covers 12 bases. The CDR3 runs to 18 residues. Germline V gene sequence: CDR1 LNHDA, CDR2 SQIVND (reference sequence). V shed 3 bases, J shed 7 bases, and the junction held 16 bases outside the gene matches. The CDR3 sequence: CASSIFQTSGRPAVEQYF. For the CDR3, the DNA is TGTGCCAGTAGTATCTTCCAGACTAGCGGGAGACCCGCGGTGGAGCAGTACTTC.

The chain uses TRBV11-2 and TRBJ1-3; 7 positions match TRBD1. CDR1 is SGHAT, CDR2 FQNNGV, per germline. The CDR3 totals 15 residues. V was pared by 4 bases and J by 0 bases, with 3 bases of the junction left unmatched. CDR3 residues: CASSYNRGSGNTIYF. The CDR3 DNA reads as TGTGCCAGCAGCTACAACAGGGGCTCTGGAAACACCATATATTTT.

The chain carries TRBV6-4 and TRBJ1-1; 10 bases align to TRBD1. Germline V gene data show CDR1 as MRHNA and CDR2 as SNTAGT. J gave up 5 bases and V 6 bases, and 3 bases lay outside the gene matches. The CDR3 covers 13 residues. The CDR3: CASRRTGGTEAFF. DNA for the CDR3: TGTGCCAGCAGACGGACAGGGGGTACTGAAGCTTTCTTT.

The chain uses TRBV9 and TRBJ2-5, with 9 bases that match TRBD2. The DNA end lines up better with TRBJ2-7; the J call may be wrong. The CDR3 runs to 15 residues. CDR1 and CDR2 (germline): SGDLS, YYNGEE. DNA of the CDR3: TGTGCCAGCAGCGTAGGGCCAGCGGGAGGTGGCGAGCAGTACTTC. It is translated as CASSVGPAGGGEQYF.

The chain uses TRBV28 and TRBJ1-3; 10 nucleotides align to TRBD1. The CDR3 totals 12 residues. J gave up 12 bases and V 5 bases, and 4 bases lay outside the gene matches. Looked up from germline, CDR1 is MDHEN and CDR2 is SYDVKM. Here the CDR3 reads CASSRGQGSIYF. The CDR3 DNA sequence: TGTGCCAGCAGTCGGGGACAGGGGAGCATATATTTT.

This clone was seen only once. The rearrangement uses TRBV9 and TRBJ2-1; D is perhaps TRBD2 (6 bases). CDR3 size: 13 residues. Germline CDR1 reads SGDLS; CDR2 reads YYNGEE. V was cut by 4 bases and J by 6 bases, with 11 bases left in between. The CDR3 nucleotides are TGTGCCAGCAGCAATCGGACTACCAATGAGCAGTTCTTC. Translating it yields CASSNRTTNEQFF.

The V and J genes are TRBV4-3 and TRBJ2-2; 14 bases map to TRBD2. Losses at the gene ends were 3 bases for V and 4 bases for J; bases not matched to a gene: 4. The CDR3 length is 17 residues. Germline CDR1 is LGHNA and CDR2 is YSLEER. CDR3 sequence: CASSHAGLAGVTGELFF. DNA for the CDR3: TGCGCCAGCAGCCACGCGGGACTAGCGGGAGTCACCGGGGAGCTGTTTTTT.

V is TRBV19 and J is TRBJ2-5, with a tentative D call TRBD2 (7 bases). In germline, CDR1 is LNHDA, CDR2 SQIVND (reference sequence). The CDR3 is made up of 17 amino acids. V was cut by 5 bases and J by 5 bases, with 24 bases left in between. CDR3 nucleotides: TGTGCCAGTAGTCCCCGGGTGAGGGGGGGGCGCCGGGAGACCCAGTACTTC. It translates to CASSPRVRGGRRETQYF.

Only a few counts were recorded for this clone. The genes are TRBV30 and TRBJ1-2; D possibly corresponds to TRBD1 (5 bases). Trimming took off 4 bases at V and 4 bases at J, with 16 bases between the two ends. CDR1 is GTSNPN and CDR2 is SVGIG in the germline V gene (reference sequence). The CDR3 sequence is 14 residues long. The CDR3 loop is CAWNTAGLSYGYTF. As DNA, the CDR3 is TGTGCCTGGAACACCGCGGGGCTTAGCTATGGCTACACCTTC.

V gene TRBV4-1 combines with J gene TRBJ2-2; a weak D match, TRBD1 (5 bases). Germline V gene sequence: CDR1 MGHRA, CDR2 YSYEKL. The CDR3 extends over 15 amino acids. With 0 bases removed from V and 5 bases from J, the gap between germline ends came to 10 bases. DNA for the CDR3: TGCGCCAGCAGCCAAGACAGGGTACGGACCGGGGAGCTGTTTTTT. This codes for CASSQDRVRTGELFF.

The CDR3 reads CASSLDPSAETQYF. The CDR3, as DNA: TGTGCCAGCAGCTTAGATCCTAGCGCTGAGACCCAGTACTTC. The V and J genes are TRBV7-9 and TRBJ2-5, with D tentatively TRBD2 (6 bases). V shed 1 base and J shed 5 bases, with 11 bases lying between them. The CDR3 runs to 14 residues. Germline loops: CDR1 SEHNR, CDR2 FQNEAQ (reference sequence).

The chain combines TRBV6-5 with TRBJ2-7, with D hard to call. Trimming removed 2 bases from V and 0 bases from J, with 14 bases in between. The CDR3 contains 16 residues. Germline assignment: CDR1 MNHEY and CDR2 SVGAGI. CDR3 sequence: CASSYGTTTHSYEQYF. The CDR3 bases are TGTGCCAGCAGTTACGGTACTACAACGCACTCCTACGAGCAGTACTTC.

A single count supports this clone. V gene TRBV11-2 combines with J gene TRBJ2-2; 7 bases align to TRBD1. The CDR3 has 16 residues. The ends lost 3 bases at V and 6 bases at J; junction bases unmatched: 10. Germline CDR1 reads SGHAT; CDR2 reads FQNNGV. CDR3 nucleotide sequence: TGTGCCAGCAGCTTCTTAAGGGGGCGCAGGTCCGGGGAGCTGTTTTTT. Protein: CASSFLRGRRSGELFF.

The CDR3 nucleotides read TGTGCCAGCGGAGGGGCCCACGAGCAGTACTTC. Protein: CASGGAHEQYF. The chain combines TRBV28 with TRBJ2-7; perhaps TRBD2 as D (6 bases). CDR1 and CDR2 (germline): MDHEN, SYDVKM. The CDR3 has 11 residues. Trimming took off 8 bases at V and 5 bases at J, with 10 bases between the two ends.

CDR3 loop: CASSPGWGDTEAFF. DNA for the CDR3: TGCGCCAGCAGCCCCGGTTGGGGGGACACTGAAGCTTTCTTT. The rearrangement links TRBV5-1 to TRBJ1-1, with D tentatively TRBD1 (5 bases). CDR3 length: 14 amino acids. Germline V gene lookup returns CDR1 SGHRS and CDR2 YFSETQ. V was clipped by 4 bases and J by 3 bases, with 13 bases between them.

This chain connects TRBV2 to TRBJ2-2; TRBD2 might be the D (6 bases). V lost 6 bases and J lost 7, with 9 bases in between. CDR3 length equals 12 residues. The V gene's germline CDR1 is SNHLY and CDR2 FYNNEI. CDR3 nucleotide sequence: TGTGCCAGCAGGGGACTGCTCGGGGAGCTGTTTTTT. Translating it yields CASRGLLGELFF.

The chain has TRBV27 and TRBJ2-1; D gene ambiguous. CDR1 and CDR2 (germline): MNHEY, SMNVEV (reference sequence). The CDR3 sequence is 14 residues long. Trimming stripped 3 bases from V and 5 bases from J, with 11 bases between. The CDR3 reads CASSFARSDNEQFF. In DNA, the CDR3 is TGTGCCAGCAGTTTCGCCAGGTCCGACAATGAGCAGTTCTTC.

This CDR3 is CASSSPVRETQYF. CDR3 nucleotides: TGTGCCAGTAGTTCTCCGGTCCGAGAGACCCAGTACTTC. V gene TRBV19 combines with J gene TRBJ2-5, with D unresolved. Germline CDR1 is LNHDA and CDR2 is SQIVND (reference sequence). The germline V and J ends were trimmed by 5 bases and 4 bases, with 11 bases remaining between them. The CDR3 covers 13 residues.

The genes are TRBV9 and TRBJ2-7, with TRBD2 matching over 14 bases. The CDR3 is 17 residues long. The germline CDR1 and CDR2 sequences are SGDLS and YYNGEE. The ends lost 4 bases at V and 3 bases at J; junction bases unmatched: 9. CDR3: CASSPGTSGSRGYEQYF. The CDR3 region has the DNA TGTGCCAGCAGCCCAGGGACTAGCGGGAGTAGGGGCTACGAGCAGTACTTC.

V gene TRBV11-1 combines with J gene TRBJ2-5, with 7 bases lining up with TRBD2. Germline V lookup: CDR1 SGHAT, CDR2 FQDESV (reference sequence). The CDR3 has 16 amino acids. The J segment lost 0 bases and the V segment lost 6 bases, leaving 10 bases of the junction unmatched. The CDR3 reads CASRSGLAVYQETQYF. The CDR3 DNA reads TGTGCCAGCAGAAGCGGGCTAGCGGTCTACCAAGAGACCCAGTACTTC.

This clone came up once. V and J are TRBV9 and TRBJ1-2, with 7 positions matching TRBD1. The CDR3 spans 13 residues. The V gene end was trimmed by 0 bases and the J gene end by 6 bases; junction bases not matched to a gene: 2. Germline loops: CDR1 SGDLS, CDR2 YYNGEE. The DNA for the CDR3 is TGTGCCAGCAGCGTAGGACAGGGAGATGGCTACACCTTC. Protein sequence: CASSVGQGDGYTF.

The CDR3: CASSSLFLPGLAGTPTDTQYF. The CDR3 DNA is TGTGCCAGCAGTTCTCTATTTCTTCCGGGACTAGCGGGAACCCCCACAGATACGCAGTATTTT. The rearrangement links TRBV28 to TRBJ2-3; TRBD2 matches at 13 bases. Germline V gene lookup returns CDR1 MDHEN and CDR2 SYDVKM. Trimming cost V 4 bases and J 2 bases; bases outside gene matches: 18. The CDR3 has 21 residues.

This chain joins TRBV7-8 and TRBJ2-3; 11 nucleotides match TRBD2. CDR3 size: 18 residues. Trimming took 3 bases from V and 1 from J; bases not matched to a gene: 9. Germline loops: CDR1 SGHVS, CDR2 FQNEAQ. The CDR3 DNA is TGTGCCAGCAGCTTTATCTGGCTAGCGGGAGGACGCACAGATACGCAGTATTTT. Protein: CASSFIWLAGGRTDTQYF.

The chain has TRBV4-3 and TRBJ2-5; 11 bases are shared with TRBD2. The J call may be mistaken, given a closer DNA end match to TRBJ2-7. The CDR3 covers 16 residues. Germline CDR1 and CDR2: LGHNA and YSLEER. The CDR3 here is CASSHGLAGGSYEQYF. The CDR3 DNA reads TGCGCCAGCAGCCACGGACTAGCGGGTGGCTCCTACGAGCAGTACTTC.

This clone was recorded once. The identical CDR3 is also encoded by other nucleotide sequences in the sample. V is TRBV7-2 and J is TRBJ1-2; TRBD1 aligns across 10 bases. Germline CDR1 SGHTA, CDR2 FQGNSA. Trimming took 3 bases from V and 4 from J; bases not matched to a gene: 2. There are 14 residues in the CDR3. CDR3 sequence reads: CASSLDRGSYGYTF. As DNA, the CDR3 is TGTGCCAGCAGCTTGGACAGGGGGTCCTATGGCTACACCTTC.

The CDR3 DNA follows: TGTGCCAGCAGTTTCGGATCGGCAGAGGCCTATGGCTACACCTTC. It translates to CASSFGSAEAYGYTF. This rearrangement joins TRBV28 to TRBJ1-2; D not certain. V lost 3 bases and J 4 bases, leaving 15 bases between the germline ends. The CDR3 is 15 residues long. Germline CDR1 is MDHEN and CDR2 is SYDVKM.

This clone was detected once. This rearrangement joins TRBV6-6 to TRBJ2-7; D is unclear. Trimming cost V 6 bases and J 0 bases, with 15 bases left between them. The CDR3 covers 15 residues. The germline V gene encodes CDR1 MNHNY and CDR2 SVGAGI (reference sequence). The CDR3 region is CASSVLPEPSYEQYF. As DNA, the CDR3 is TGTGCCAGCAGCGTTCTACCCGAACCCTCCTACGAGCAGTACTTC.

This chain links TRBV19 with TRBJ1-2; D ambiguous. The CDR3 extends over 17 amino acids. Trimming pared 7 bases from V and 0 bases from J, leaving 21 bases between. Germline CDR1 is LNHDA and CDR2 is SQIVND (reference sequence). The DNA of the CDR3 is TGTGCCAGTAAGTTCGGGAGGTACGAGAGAGCTAACTATGGCTACACCTTC. Its protein product is CASKFGRYERANYGYTF.

The chain uses TRBV4-1 and TRBJ2-5; D is unresolved. The CDR3 runs 14 residues. CDR1 and CDR2 (germline): MGHRA, YSYEKL. V shed 0 bases and J shed 0 bases, with 5 bases lying between them. In nucleotides, the CDR3 is TGCGCCAGCAGCCAAGACTCCGACCAAGAGACCCAGTACTTC. It is translated as CASSQDSDQETQYF.

This rearrangement joins TRBV11-2 to TRBJ2-1; perhaps TRBD2 as D (5 bases). This CDR3 is built from 15 residues. Germline V gene lookup returns CDR1 SGHAT and CDR2 FQNNGV. V was clipped by 1 base and J by 2 bases, with 9 bases between them. CDR3 protein: CASSLGEQTYNEQFF. In nucleotides, the CDR3 is TGTGCCAGCAGCTTAGGGGAGCAGACCTACAATGAGCAGTTCTTC.

This rearrangement joins TRBV27 to TRBJ2-3; 15 bases line up with TRBD2. With 5 bases clipped from V and 6 bases from J, the junction kept 12 bases outside the gene matches. The CDR3 spans 18 residues. Germline-derived CDR1 and CDR2 are MNHEY and SMNVEV (reference sequence). CDR3 nucleotides: TGTGCCAGCAGTCGGACTAGCGGGAGGGCCGTGCTTTTGGATACGCAGTATTTT. This gives the protein CASSRTSGRAVLLDTQYF.

The J gene is TRBJ1-5, the V gene TRBV6-1, with unresolved D. V lost 2 bases to trimming and J lost 7 bases, with 12 bases between them. The germline gives CDR1 MNHNS, CDR2 SASEGT. The CDR3 is 14 amino acids. The CDR3 coding sequence is TGTGCCAGCAGTGAAATCCGGGAACGCCAGCCCCAGCATTTT. It is translated as CASSEIRERQPQHF.